A selection of T cell receptor beta chains follows, all from one sample in a study of cytomegalovirus exposure and HLA in healthy donors. The repertoire was sequenced with immunoSEQ multiplex PCR; TCRdb's copy has only in-frame clones and lacks some. There are under 150,000 clones in the sample; 65% to 90% occur only once, and roughly 3.9% lies in the top ten. Sequenced material: PBMCs. Source of these receptors: a young woman in good health and CMV-seronegative. CDR3s include the opening cysteine and the closing phenylalanine or tryptophan. A D gene is named only where the DNA matches it firmly. Size values are once, few and many counts, or a class for expanded clones, and some rows have none.

j_call | d_call | v_call | clone_size | cdr3_aa | cdr3_nt
TRBJ1-2 | TRBD1 | TRBV6-5 | - | CASSRDSATYGYTF | TGTGCCAGCAGTAGGGACAGCGCTACCTATGGCTACACCTTC
TRBJ2-3 | - | TRBV5-6 | - | CASSDQGDTQYF | TGTGCCAGCAGCGATCAGGGGGATACGCAGTATTTT
TRBJ2-2 | - | TRBV12-5 | - | CASGFDTGELFF | TGTGCTAGTGGTTTCGACACCGGGGAGCTGTTTTTT
TRBJ2-5 | TRBD2 | TRBV2 | - | CASSEGGLAGGETQYF | TGTGCCAGCAGTGAAGGGGGGCTAGCGGGGGGAGAGACCCAGTACTTC
TRBJ2-7 | TRBD2 | TRBV27 | - | CASSLWGDLAAGGAEQYF | TGTGCCAGCAGTTTATGGGGGGATCTCGCGGCGGGGGGCGCCGAGCAGTACTTC
TRBJ1-1 | - | TRBV7-9 | - | CASSLAPGQGAFF | TGTGCCAGCAGCTTAGCGCCCGGGCAGGGGGCTTTCTTT
TRBJ2-5 | - | TRBV7-2 | - | CASSLSGQETQYF | TGTGCCAGCAGCCTCAGCGGTCAAGAGACCCAGTACTTC
TRBJ1-5 | - | TRBV27 | - | CASSSNRESQPQHF | TGTGCCAGCAGTTCGAACAGGGAAAGTCAGCCCCAGCATTTT
TRBJ2-2 | TRBD2 | TRBV10-3 | - | CATQAGTNTGELFF | TGTGCCACCCAAGCGGGGACTAACACCGGGGAGCTGTTTTTT
TRBJ2-5 | TRBD2 | TRBV4-2 | - | CASSQERSGGPRETQYF | TGTGCCAGCAGCCAAGAAAGGTCGGGAGGGCCCCGGGAGACCCAGTACTTC
TRBJ1-5 | TRBD1 | TRBV5-1 | - | CASSSGTGPFGNQPQHF | TGCGCCAGCAGCTCCGGGACAGGCCCTTTTGGGAATCAGCCCCAGCATTTT
TRBJ2-7 | TRBD1 | TRBV28 | - | CASSVGQHAYEQYF | TGTGCCAGCAGTGTGGGACAGCATGCCTACGAGCAGTACTTC
TRBJ2-3 | - | TRBV2 | - | CASSDRWEDGTDTQYF | TGTGCCAGCAGTGACAGGTGGGAGGATGGCACAGATACGCAGTATTTT
TRBJ2-5 | - | TRBV5-1 | - | CASSFHSGQETQYF | TGCGCCAGCAGCTTTCATTCGGGTCAAGAGACCCAGTACTTC
TRBJ2-1 | - | TRBV9 | - | CASSPQAWAFNEQFF | TGTGCCAGCAGCCCTCAGGCTTGGGCTTTCAATGAGCAGTTCTTC
TRBJ2-2 | TRBD1 | TRBV5-1 | once | CASSTGQGSYTGELFF | TGCGCCAGCAGCACCGGACAGGGGTCGTACACCGGGGAGCTGTTTTTT
TRBJ2-7 | TRBD1 | TRBV5-1 | - | CASSLVGTGAYEQYF | TGCGCCAGCAGCTTGGTAGGGACAGGGGCCTACGAGCAGTACTTC
TRBJ2-1 | - | TRBV10-2 | - | CASRQSGSEYNEQFF | TGCGCCAGCAGACAGAGCGGGTCCGAATACAATGAGCAGTTCTTC
TRBJ2-1 | TRBD1 | TRBV11-1 | once | CASSPDRGYNEQFF | TGTGCCAGCAGCCCGGACAGGGGGTACAATGAGCAGTTCTTC
TRBJ1-1 | - | TRBV7-6 | - | CASSLESAGSLMNTEAFF | TGTGCCAGCAGCTTAGAGTCGGCAGGCTCCCTTATGAACACTGAAGCTTTCTTT
TRBJ2-2 | - | TRBV11-3 | - | CASSFSAGELFF | TGTGCCAGCAGCTTCAGTGCCGGGGAGCTGTTTTTT
TRBJ1-2 | - | TRBV4-1 | - | CASSHDRTSINYGYTF | TGCGCCAGCAGCCATGACCGGACAAGCATAAACTATGGCTACACCTTC
TRBJ2-7 | TRBD1 | TRBV5-1 | - | CASSYRDRGNEQYF | TGCGCCAGCAGCTACCGGGACAGGGGTAACGAGCAGTACTTC
TRBJ2-5 | - | TRBV19 | - | CASSDSSETQYF | TGTGCCAGTAGTGACTCGTCGGAGACCCAGTACTTC
TRBJ2-1 | TRBD2 | TRBV4-1 | - | CASSQGRTSPYNEQFF | TGCGCCAGCAGCCAGGGACGGACTAGCCCCTACAATGAGCAGTTCTTC
TRBJ2-2 | - | TRBV5-1 | - | CASSLNADRNTGELFF | TGCGCCAGCAGCTTGAATGCGGACAGAAACACCGGGGAGCTGTTTTTT
TRBJ1-1 | - | TRBV27 | once | CASSLSGAGVNTEAFF | TGTGCCAGCAGTTTGTCGGGGGCGGGAGTGAACACTGAAGCTTTCTTT
TRBJ2-7 | TRBD2 | TRBV19 | - | CASTLTSGPSYEQYF | TGTGCCAGTACTCTGACTAGCGGGCCCTCCTACGAGCAGTACTTC
TRBJ1-1 | - | TRBV9 | - | CASSVEAAGLGTEAFF | TGTGCCAGCAGCGTAGAAGCAGCAGGTTTGGGCACTGAAGCTTTCTTT
TRBJ2-7 | - | TRBV15 | once | CATSRDTSFYEQYF | TGTGCCACCAGCAGAGATACTAGCTTCTACGAGCAGTACTTC
TRBJ2-2 | TRBD2 | TRBV4-1 | - | CASRGLAGNTGELFF | TGCGCCAGCAGGGGGCTAGCGGGGAACACCGGGGAGCTGTTTTTT
TRBJ1-1 | TRBD1 | TRBV11-1 | few | CASSFNRGADAEAFF | TGTGCCAGCAGCTTCAACAGGGGAGCGGACGCTGAAGCTTTCTTT
TRBJ2-7 | - | TRBV5-1 | once | CASSKTASTAYEQYF | TGCGCCAGCAGCAAGACAGCGTCGACTGCCTACGAGCAGTACTTC
TRBJ2-7 | TRBD2 | TRBV28 | - | CASSQLAGGSYEQYF | TGTGCCAGCAGCCAGCTAGCGGGGGGTAGCTACGAGCAGTACTTC
TRBJ2-5 | TRBD1 | TRBV18 | - | CASSQGLDRDGTQYF | TGTGCCAGCTCACAAGGGCTGGACAGGGATGGGACCCAGTACTTC
TRBJ2-5 | - | TRBV7-8 | - | CASSLLRVQETQYF | TGTGCCAGCAGCTTATTACGGGTTCAAGAGACCCAGTACTTC
TRBJ1-4 | TRBD1 | TRBV7-8 | - | CASSLSGGYNEKLFF | TGTGCCAGCAGCTTATCAGGGGGCTATAATGAAAAACTGTTTTTT
TRBJ1-5 | TRBD1 | TRBV18 | - | CASSPGQGNQPQHF | TGTGCCAGCTCACCGGGACAGGGCAATCAGCCCCAGCATTTT
TRBJ1-1 | TRBD1 | TRBV19 | once | CASSWDSNTEAFF | TGTGCCAGTAGTTGGGACAGCAACACTGAAGCTTTCTTT
TRBJ2-3 | - | TRBV5-1 | - | CASSLSDLSPDTQYF | TGCGCCAGCAGCTTGTCAGACTTAAGCCCAGATACGCAGTATTTT
TRBJ1-6 | TRBD1 | TRBV4-1 | - | CASSPRTGSNSPLHF | TGCGCCAGCAGCCCTCGGACAGGCTCTAATTCACCCCTCCACTTT
TRBJ1-1 | TRBD1 | TRBV5-1 | - | CASSGGQGQGAEAFF | TGCGCCAGCAGCGGGGGTCAGGGACAGGGTGCTGAAGCTTTCTTT